A single sample is the source of the 28 T cell receptor beta chains below, sequenced in a study of control samples from healthy donors and cancer patients. The table came from immunoSEQ multiplex PCR; TCRdb's copy has only in-frame clones and leaves some out. The table has approximately 170,000 clones, nearly 90% seen once. The sample consisted of blood. These receptors came from a woman in her 50s in good health.

The chain recombines TRBV6-1 with TRBJ1-2; maybe TRBD1 (5 bases). The germline CDR1 and CDR2 sequences are MNHNS and SASEGT. The CDR3 contains 14 residues. V gave up 1 base and J gave up 8 bases, with 14 bases separating them. DNA of the CDR3: TGTGCCAGCAGTGAAGGCAGCGTTGGGGGAGGCTACACCTTC. It specifies CASSEGSVGGGYTF.

The chain links TRBV20-1 to TRBJ1-5; D is unclear. Germline V gives CDR1 DFQATT, CDR2 SNEGSKA (reference sequence). The CDR3 length is 16 residues. The V gene lost 3 bases and the J gene lost 1 base, with 16 bases spanning the gap. Written as DNA, the CDR3 is TGCAGTGCTAGTTCTTGGCGGGCAGTAAGCAATCAGCCCCAGCATTTT. This translates into CSASSWRAVSNQPQHF.

This clone was counted a single time. This chain links TRBV29-1 with TRBJ2-1; 7 bases are a match to TRBD1. With 5 bases clipped from V and 0 bases from J, the junction kept 7 bases outside the gene matches. The CDR3 is 15 amino acids. Germline V CDR1 and CDR2: SQVTM, ANQGSEA. The CDR3 loop is CSVSPGQSSYNEQFF. CDR3 in DNA: TGCAGCGTTTCCCCGGGACAGAGCTCCTACAATGAGCAGTTCTTC.

In its sample, this clone was seen once. V gene TRBV29-1 combines with J gene TRBJ2-4; 8 nucleotides match TRBD1. Germline values: CDR1 SQVTM, CDR2 ANQGSEA. This CDR3 contains 16 residues. Germline trimming cut 7 bases from V and 3 bases from J; bases unmatched to any gene: 14. The CDR3 DNA reads TGCAGCGGCGGGCTCGTTGGACAGGGAGGCAAAAACATTCAGTACTTC. Amino acids: CSGGLVGQGGKNIQYF.

The chain recombines TRBV9 with TRBJ2-7; D gene uncertain. This CDR3 has 13 residues. The germline CDR1 and CDR2 sequences are SGDLS and YYNGEE. V dropped 0 bases and J dropped 8 bases, with 12 bases sitting between them. CDR3 sequence (DNA): TGTGCCAGCAGCGTAGGGCTCCTCGAAAAGCAGTACTTC. Translated: CASSVGLLEKQYF.

V usage is TRBV2 and J usage is TRBJ1-2, with D perhaps TRBD1 (5 bases). The CDR3 has 14 amino acids. Germline CDR1 is SNHLY and CDR2 is FYNNEI. The V gene lost 7 bases and the J gene lost 4 bases, with 16 bases spanning the gap. The CDR3 nucleotides read TGTGCCAGCACTGAGAGTTTGGGGCCCTATGGCTACACCTTC. The encoded protein is CASTESLGPYGYTF.

V usage is TRBV9 and J usage is TRBJ2-2; D is possibly TRBD1 or TRBD2 (6 bases each). This CDR3 spans 15 amino acids. V dropped 4 bases and J dropped 3 bases, with 13 bases sitting between them. The germline V gene has CDR1 SGDLS and CDR2 YYNGEE. The CDR3 DNA reads TGTGCCAGCAGCCTCCGGGGGCGGGACACCGGGGAGCTGTTTTTT. Its translation is CASSLRGRDTGELFF.

The chain carries TRBV28 and TRBJ2-7, with a tentative D call TRBD2 (5 bases). V lost 2 bases to trimming and J lost 6 bases, with 11 bases between them. The germline CDR1 and CDR2 sequences are MDHEN and SYDVKM. The CDR3 consists of 13 residues. The CDR3 DNA reads TGTGCCAGCAGTTTAGGACCCCGGGGCGAGCAGTACTTC. Translating it yields CASSLGPRGEQYF.

The chain uses TRBV27 and TRBJ2-1, with D unclear. CDR1 and CDR2 (germline): MNHEY, SMNVEV (reference sequence). The CDR3 spans 16 residues. Between the trimmed V and J ends, which lost 5 bases and 0 bases, there was a span of 14 bases. DNA of the CDR3: TGTGCCAGCAGTCATGTGACCGCTATCTCCTACAATGAGCAGTTCTTC. Its translation: CASSHVTAISYNEQFF.

The CDR3 loop reads CASSLVGQGGDEQFF. The CDR3 nucleotides read TGTGCCAGCAGCTTAGTGGGACAGGGTGGAGATGAGCAGTTCTTC. The chain uses TRBV11-3 and TRBJ2-1; 9 bases map to TRBD1. This CDR3 is built from 15 residues. V trimming: 1 base; J trimming: 8 bases; junction bases outside the gene matches: 6. Per germline, CDR1 SGHNT and CDR2 YENEEA.

This chain connects TRBV24-1 to TRBJ1-5, with 10 bases lining up with TRBD1. V trimming: 9 bases; J trimming: 7 bases; junction bases outside the gene matches: 11. Germline values: CDR1 KGHDR, CDR2 SFDVKD. The CDR3 contains 15 residues. The DNA for the CDR3 is TGTGCCACCTCTGAGGGGGGACAGGGGAGGCAGCCCCAGCATTTT. It specifies CATSEGGQGRQPQHF.

This clone was found a few times. The chain uses TRBV24-1 and TRBJ2-1; D might be TRBD1 (6 bases). CDR3 size: 14 residues. In germline, CDR1 is KGHDR, CDR2 SFDVKD. V lost 3 bases and J 9 bases, leaving 14 bases between the germline ends. This chain's CDR3 is CATSDRGQGGEQFF. For the CDR3, the DNA is TGTGCCACCAGTGATAGGGGTCAAGGGGGTGAGCAGTTCTTC.

The V call is TRBV20-1, the J call TRBJ2-6, with a possible D match to TRBD2 (5 bases). This CDR3 has 17 residues. Trimming stripped 3 bases from V and 4 bases from J, with 19 bases between. Germline V gives CDR1 DFQATT, CDR2 SNEGSKA (reference sequence). In DNA form, the CDR3 reads TGCAGTGCTAGTGTTGGACTGGGCCTCGGGGGGGCCAACGTCCTGACTTTC. The encoded protein is CSASVGLGLGGANVLTF.

The chain recombines TRBV4-3 with TRBJ2-2; TRBD2 matches at 11 bases. Looked up from germline, CDR1 is LGHNA and CDR2 is YSLEER. V dropped 3 bases and J dropped 7; count of bases not matched to a gene: 7. The length of the CDR3 is 16 residues. CDR3 amino acids: CASSQIAGGPIGELFF. DNA of the CDR3: TGCGCCAGCAGCCAGATAGCGGGGGGGCCGATCGGGGAGCTGTTTTTT.

The CDR3, as DNA: TGTGCCAGCAGCAAAGCGGGTGCAACTAATGAAAAACTGTTTTTT. It is translated as CASSKAGATNEKLFF. The chain links TRBV21-1 to TRBJ1-4. TRBV21-1 counts as a pseudogene. The CDR3 consists of 15 residues.

The chain has TRBV28 and TRBJ1-5; no clear D gene. The CDR3 extends over 14 amino acids. Per the germline V gene, CDR1 is MDHEN and CDR2 is SYDVKM. Deletions cut 7 bases from V and 4 bases from J, with 14 bases between. The CDR3 spells CASKGPLFNQPQHF. CDR3 nucleotide sequence: TGTGCCAGCAAAGGGCCGCTTTTTAATCAGCCCCAGCATTTT.

Notes on this clone: The same CDR3 is also encoded by other DNA sequences in this sample. This rearrangement joins TRBV3-1 (or the pseudogene TRBV3-2) to TRBJ1-5, with D unclear. CDR1 and CDR2 (germline): LGHDT, YNNKEL (reference sequence). V lost 1 base to trimming and J lost 6 bases, with 4 bases between them. CDR3 size: 12 residues. The CDR3 loop is CASSQGRQPQHF. DNA of the CDR3: TGTGCCAGCAGCCAAGGACGTCAGCCCCAGCATTTT.

J is TRBJ2-3 and V is TRBV18; D call uncertain. Trimming pared 3 bases from V and 0 bases from J, leaving 13 bases between. The CDR3 consists of 16 residues. Germline values: CDR1 KGHSH, CDR2 LQKENI. The DNA of the CDR3 is TGTGCCAGCTCACCCCTCGCAGCAGCTAGCACAGATACGCAGTATTTT. Encoded protein: CASSPLAAASTDTQYF.

The chain has TRBV6-4 and TRBJ1-5; D is ambiguous. V lost 2 bases and J 6 bases, leaving 5 bases between the germline ends. The germline V gene encodes CDR1 MRHNA and CDR2 SNTAGT. The CDR3 contains 12 residues. This CDR3 reads CASSDLGQPQHF. In nucleotides, the CDR3 is TGTGCCAGCAGTGACCTCGGTCAGCCCCAGCATTTT.

The chain has TRBV21-1 and TRBJ1-4. TRBV21-1 is labeled a pseudogene. CDR3 size: 14 residues. CDR3 bases: TGTGCCAGCAGTCCGGGTCGGGCTAATGAAAAACTGTTTTTT. Translated: CASSPGRANEKLFF.

This chain uses TRBV9 with TRBJ2-4; 8 nucleotides line up with TRBD1. With 4 bases clipped from V and 9 bases from J, the junction kept 9 bases outside the gene matches. The CDR3 length is 14 residues. Per the germline V gene, CDR1 is SGDLS and CDR2 is YYNGEE. The CDR3 DNA sequence: TGTGCCAGCAGCCCACGGACAGGGAATATCATTCAGTACTTC. Translating gives CASSPRTGNIIQYF.

The rearrangement uses TRBV6-1 and TRBJ2-7; D call uncertain. The CDR3 extends over 12 amino acids. CDR1 and CDR2 (germline): MNHNS, SASEGT. Trimming stripped 2 bases from V and 9 bases from J, with 11 bases between. CDR3 sequence: CASSEIGPRQYF. CDR3 in DNA: TGTGCCAGCAGTGAAATAGGGCCCCGGCAGTACTTC.

This clone came up once. The chain links TRBV7-2 to TRBJ2-7; D is possibly TRBD2 (6 bases). Germline CDR1 SGHTA, CDR2 FQGNSA. Trimming stripped 5 bases from V and 3 bases from J, with 14 bases between. The CDR3 runs 14 residues. The CDR3 protein is CASSVSGLGYEQYF. CDR3 bases: TGTGCCAGCAGCGTTAGCGGTTTGGGCTACGAGCAGTACTTC.

The chain carries TRBV5-4 and TRBJ2-7; possible D gene TRBD1, 6 bases. The CDR3 sequence is 15 residues long. Trimming took off 1 base at V and 2 bases at J, with 13 bases between the two ends. Germline V gene lookup returns CDR1 SGHNT and CDR2 YYREEE (reference sequence). The CDR3 loop reads CASSLLSGAAYEQYF. The DNA for the CDR3 is TGTGCCAGCAGCTTGTTGTCAGGGGCTGCCTACGAGCAGTACTTC.

The gene calls are TRBV6-2 or TRBV6-3 and TRBJ1-2; 9 bases are a match to TRBD1. The junction had 10 bases not matched to a gene; V was cut back by 4 bases and J by 4 bases. The germline V gene has CDR1 MNHEY and CDR2 SVGEGT. CDR3 length: 16 residues. The CDR3 spells CASSSLPGQGAYGYTF. As DNA, the CDR3 is TGTGCCAGCAGTTCTTTACCGGGACAGGGTGCCTATGGCTACACCTTC.

The chain carries TRBV28 and TRBJ1-2; 9 bases map to TRBD1. CDR1 is MDHEN, CDR2 SYDVKM, per germline. The J segment lost 7 bases and the V segment lost 2 bases, leaving 5 bases of the junction unmatched. There are 14 residues in the CDR3. Here the CDR3 DNA reads TGTGCCAGCAGTTTACCGCAGGGACAGGGTGGCTACACCTTC. Translating gives CASSLPQGQGGYTF.

The chain links TRBV27 to TRBJ1-1, with D tentatively TRBD1 (6 bases). Trimming removed 3 bases at V and 7 bases at J, with 15 bases between. The CDR3 covers 14 residues. The V gene's germline CDR1 is MNHEY and CDR2 SMNVEV (reference sequence). The CDR3 protein is CASSLNLKQGEAFF. CDR3 DNA: TGTGCCAGCAGTTTGAATCTCAAACAGGGTGAAGCTTTCTTT.

This clone was counted a few times. The identical CDR3 is also encoded by other nucleotide sequences in the sample. The chain has TRBV9 and TRBJ1-1; D remains unclear. CDR3 length: 12 amino acids. Germline assignment: CDR1 SGDLS and CDR2 YYNGEE. Trimming cost V 0 bases and J 8 bases, with 8 bases left between them. The CDR3 loop is CASSVAMGEAFF. In DNA, the CDR3 is TGTGCCAGCAGCGTAGCTATGGGAGAAGCTTTCTTT.